Listed below are T cell receptor beta chains from one sample, sequenced in a study of regulatory T cells in long-lasting Graves disease. TCRdb re-analysed the multiplex PCR reads in MiXCR, keeping a single row per CDR3 protein. The repertoire holds approximately 350,000 distinct CDR3 sequences, with 16% as singletons. These data also formed part of another study, on T cells in Graves' hyperthyroidism and ophthalmopathy.

The material was peripheral blood mononuclear cells (PBMCs), obtained at new diagnosis, from a patient treated with antithyroid drugs. These TCRs come from a man between 40 and 49 years old with Graves disease. Each CDR3 is given with its conserved first and last residue. Fields, in order: J gene, clone size, D gene, V gene, CDR3 DNA, CDR3 protein. D genes are given only for firm matches. Clone size is shown for a subset of rows, as once, few, many or a class of expanded clone.

J: TRBJ1-6
size: many
D: TRBD1
V: TRBV7-2
DNA: TGTGCCAGCAGCATACAGGGGTTGGGGATTTCACCCCTCCACTTT
CDR3: CASSIQGLGISPLHF

J: TRBJ2-3
size: many
D: .
V: TRBV9
DNA: TGTGCCAGCAGCGGCCTCCACTCAGATACGCAGTATTTT
CDR3: CASSGLHSDTQYF

J: TRBJ2-1
size: many
D: TRBD1
V: TRBV6-1
DNA: TGTGCCAGCAAATACAGGGGGTTCCACAATGAGCAGTTCTTC
CDR3: CASKYRGFHNEQFF

J: TRBJ2-1
size: many
D: .
V: TRBV5-1
DNA: TGCGCCAGCAGCCCAACCCCCGCCTCACAGGGTGCGTACAATGAGCAGTTCTTC
CDR3: CASSPTPASQGAYNEQFF

J: TRBJ1-4
size: many
D: .
V: TRBV2
DNA: TGTGCCAGCAGACAGGGTTCGGGTGAAAAACTGTTTTTT
CDR3: CASRQGSGEKLFF

J: TRBJ2-3
size: .
D: TRBD2
V: TRBV7-3
DNA: TGTGCCAGCAGCTTAATTGCTAGCGGGGGGGCAGATACGCAGTATTTT
CDR3: CASSLIASGGADTQYF

J: TRBJ2-5
size: many
D: TRBD2
V: TRBV5-5
DNA: TGTGCCAGCAGCCATACTAGCGGGGTGGGAGAGACCCAGTACTTC
CDR3: CASSHTSGVGETQYF

J: TRBJ2-1
size: .
D: TRBD1
V: TRBV20-1
DNA: TGCAGTGCTGAGAACCCCGGGACAGGCAAGGGTTCCTACAATGAGCAGTTCTTC
CDR3: CSAENPGTGKGSYNEQFF

J: TRBJ2-1
size: .
D: TRBD1
V: TRBV2
DNA: TGTGCCAGCAGGACGGACAGGGGCTACAATGAGCAGTTCTTC
CDR3: CASRTDRGYNEQFF

J: TRBJ2-4
size: many
D: .
V: TRBV6-5
DNA: TGTGCCAGCAGTTACTCGCAACAGGCGGACATTCAGTACTTC
CDR3: CASSYSQQADIQYF

J: TRBJ1-1
size: many
D: TRBD1
V: TRBV7-9
DNA: TGTGCCAGCAGCTTAATGGGCACAGGGGAAGGGGACTTT
CDR3: CASSLMGTGEGDF

J: TRBJ2-1
size: many
D: TRBD1
V: TRBV30
DNA: TGTGCCTGGAGTGGGACAGGGAGGTGGTATGAGCAGTTCTTC
CDR3: CAWSGTGRWYEQFF

J: TRBJ2-3
size: few
D: TRBD2
V: TRBV5-1
DNA: TGCGCCAGCAGCTCCTACACTAGCGGGGGGGCCTCAGATACGCAGTATTTT
CDR3: CASSSYTSGGASDTQYF

J: TRBJ2-5
size: once
D: .
V: TRBV7-9
DNA: TGTGCCAGCAGCTTAGGTGATTGGGTAGCAGAGACCCAGTACTTC
CDR3: CASSLGDWVAETQYF

J: TRBJ2-7
size: once
D: .
V: TRBV2
DNA: TGTGCCAGCAGTGGAACTGGGGGGCTAAAATTCTACGAGCAGTACTTC
CDR3: CASSGTGGLKFYEQYF

J: TRBJ2-5
size: many
D: .
V: TRBV27
DNA: TGTGCCAGCAGATTGGTGGGCAGCCTTCAAGAGACCCAGTACTTC
CDR3: CASRLVGSLQETQYF

J: TRBJ2-2
size: few
D: .
V: TRBV15
DNA: TGTGCCACCAGCAGAGTCCCCGGCACACAGAACACCGGGGAGCTGTTTTTT
CDR3: CATSRVPGTQNTGELFF

J: TRBJ1-1
size: few
D: .
V: TRBV2
DNA: TGTGCCAGCAGTGGACAGGCTGAAGCTTTCTTT
CDR3: CASSGQAEAFF

J: TRBJ2-2
size: few
D: .
V: TRBV20-1
DNA: TGCAGTGCTAGCTCCGACGTGAACACCGGGGAGCTGTTTTTT
CDR3: CSASSDVNTGELFF

J: TRBJ1-1
size: many
D: .
V: TRBV28
DNA: TGTGCCAGCAGTCCCCCCGGATCAGGGAATACTGAAGCTTTCTTT
CDR3: CASSPPGSGNTEAFF

J: TRBJ1-1
size: .
D: .
V: TRBV9
DNA: TGTGCCAGCAGCGCCGTAGGGGCTGAAGCTTTCTTT
CDR3: CASSAVGAEAFF

J: TRBJ2-7
size: many
D: .
V: TRBV20-1
DNA: TGCAGTGCTAGAGATCTCGTCAGGCCCACCTACGAGCAGTACTTC
CDR3: CSARDLVRPTYEQYF

J: TRBJ2-2
size: .
D: .
V: TRBV12-3/TRBV12-4
DNA: TGTGCCAGCAGTTCCTGGGGGGTTAGCGGGGAGCTGTTTTTT
CDR3: CASSSWGVSGELFF

J: TRBJ2-1
size: few
D: .
V: TRBV20-1
DNA: TGCAGTGCTAGAGATCCTCGCGGGGCGAGTAATGAGCAGTTCTTC
CDR3: CSARDPRGASNEQFF

J: TRBJ1-5
size: .
D: .
V: TRBV6-1
DNA: TGTGCCAGCAGTGAAGCGCCCGGGTATAGCAATCAGCCCCAGCATTTT
CDR3: CASSEAPGYSNQPQHF

J: TRBJ1-1
size: .
D: .
V: TRBV11-2
DNA: TGTGCCAGCAGCACGGGCCTTGATGAGAGGGCTTTCTTT
CDR3: CASSTGLDERAFF

J: TRBJ2-1
size: many
D: .
V: TRBV11-2
DNA: TGTGCCAGCAGCTTAGCTCTAGGTAATGAGCAGTTCTTC
CDR3: CASSLALGNEQFF

J: TRBJ1-5
size: many
D: .
V: TRBV3-1
DNA: TGTGCCAGCAGCCAAGATCCGGGTAGCAGACAGCCCCAGCATTTT
CDR3: CASSQDPGSRQPQHF

J: TRBJ2-1
size: many
D: TRBD2
V: TRBV20-1
DNA: TGCAGTGCGGAAGGACTAGCGGGGGACCTATACAATGAGCAGTTCTTC
CDR3: CSAEGLAGDLYNEQFF

J: TRBJ2-5
size: many
D: .
V: TRBV7-2
DNA: TGTGCCAGCAGCTTAGCGATAACTGAGACCCAGTACTTC
CDR3: CASSLAITETQYF

J: TRBJ2-3
size: many
D: .
V: TRBV30
DNA: TGTGCCTGGAACCCGACGGTATGGGGAGATACGCAGTATTTT
CDR3: CAWNPTVWGDTQYF

J: TRBJ2-3
size: .
D: .
V: TRBV9
DNA: TGTGCCAGCAGCGTAGGCGGCGGGGAGACAGATACGCAGTATTTT
CDR3: CASSVGGGETDTQYF

J: TRBJ2-7
size: many
D: .
V: TRBV20-1
DNA: TGCAGTGCTAGAGATGGAGCACAGTCCTACGAGCAGTACTTC
CDR3: CSARDGAQSYEQYF

J: TRBJ2-7
size: .
D: .
V: TRBV4-1
DNA: TGCGCCAGCAGCCAGTGGGGGATACAGGGAATCTCCTACGAGCAGTACTTC
CDR3: CASSQWGIQGISYEQYF

J: TRBJ1-2
size: many
D: .
V: TRBV28
DNA: TGTGCCAGCAGTTTATCGAGACAGAAGATAGGCTACACCTTC
CDR3: CASSLSRQKIGYTF

J: TRBJ1-2
size: few
D: .
V: TRBV9
DNA: TGTGCCAGCACCACCAGCCCGAAAACGACCGATGGCTACACCTTC
CDR3: CASTTSPKTTDGYTF

J: TRBJ2-3
size: many
D: TRBD1
V: TRBV2
DNA: TGTGCCAGCCGCTCAAGGGACAGGGTTTTGACAGATACGCAGTATTTT
CDR3: CASRSRDRVLTDTQYF

J: TRBJ2-1
size: many
D: TRBD2
V: TRBV4-2
DNA: TGTGCCAGCAGCCAAGATCAACTAGCGGGGGGGCGAGAGCAGTTCTTC
CDR3: CASSQDQLAGGREQFF

J: TRBJ1-5
size: many
D: .
V: TRBV6-5
DNA: TGTGCCAGCAGTTACCAGAAGGTGTTCAATCAGCCCCAGCATTTT
CDR3: CASSYQKVFNQPQHF

J: TRBJ2-7
size: few
D: TRBD1
V: TRBV20-1
DNA: TGCAGTGCTTTCACCCCCGGGACAGGGGCCTACGAGCAGTACTTC
CDR3: CSAFTPGTGAYEQYF

J: TRBJ2-3
size: few
D: .
V: TRBV19
DNA: TGTGCCAGTAGTATCCTTCTGGGGGGCCTCCAGGGCACAGATACGCAGTATTTT
CDR3: CASSILLGGLQGTDTQYF

J: TRBJ2-7
size: many
D: .
V: TRBV2
DNA: TGTGCCAGCAGCAAGAACAGGGAAGGGGTAATCGAGCAGTACTTC
CDR3: CASSKNREGVIEQYF

J: TRBJ2-1
size: few
D: TRBD2
V: TRBV7-2
DNA: TGTGCCAGCAGCTTAGTGGGATTTCGGGGGGGACCCTACAATGAGCAGTTCTTC
CDR3: CASSLVGFRGGPYNEQFF

J: TRBJ1-6
size: few
D: .
V: TRBV7-9
DNA: TGTGCCAGCAGCTTAGAGGAAGGCACACCAGCCCACTTT
CDR3: CASSLEEGTPAHF

J: TRBJ2-5
size: few
D: .
V: TRBV25-1
DNA: TGTGCCAACAGGTTGGGAAGGAGGCAAGAGACCCAGTACTTC
CDR3: CANRLGRRQETQYF

J: TRBJ2-7
size: .
D: TRBD2
V: TRBV2
DNA: TGTGCCAGCAGAGGGACTAGCCACTCCTACGAGCAGTACTTC
CDR3: CASRGTSHSYEQYF

J: TRBJ1-5
size: few
D: TRBD1
V: TRBV10-3
DNA: TGTGCCAGCAGTTATTCCGGGACAGGTGAAAATCAGCCCCAGCATTTT
CDR3: CASSYSGTGENQPQHF

J: TRBJ2-3
size: many
D: TRBD2
V: TRBV2
DNA: TGTGCCAGCAGTGAAGCGCTAGCGGGGGGAGCAGATACGCAGTATTTT
CDR3: CASSEALAGGADTQYF

J: TRBJ2-1
size: few
D: .
V: TRBV24-1
DNA: TGTGCCACCAGTGATTGGGGGTGGAATGAGCAGTTCTTC
CDR3: CATSDWGWNEQFF

J: TRBJ1-5
size: many
D: TRBD1
V: TRBV3-1
DNA: TGTGCCAGCAGCCAAACAGGGGATCAGCCCCAGCATTTT
CDR3: CASSQTGDQPQHF

J: TRBJ1-1
size: many
D: .
V: TRBV6-5
DNA: TGTGCCAGCAGTTATTCATTCGGCACTGAAGCTTTCTTT
CDR3: CASSYSFGTEAFF

J: TRBJ2-7
size: many
D: .
V: TRBV6-1
DNA: TGTGCCAGCAGGCGTTCAGGGGAGGCTACCGAGCAGTACTTC
CDR3: CASRRSGEATEQYF

J: TRBJ1-5
size: many
D: TRBD1
V: TRBV5-1
DNA: TGTGCCAGCAGCTTGCGTCTACGACAGGGGCCCACAGGAGGCAATCAGCCCCAGCATTTT
CDR3: CASSLRLRQGPTGGNQPQHF

J: TRBJ1-1
size: many
D: TRBD1
V: TRBV2
DNA: TGTGCCAGCAGTGTCCCCCAGGGGGGGACTGAAGCTTTCTTT
CDR3: CASSVPQGGTEAFF